This T cell receptor beta chain was identified in a study of blood T cell repertoires in COVID-19. Generated by immunoSEQ multiplex PCR, the TCRdb table keeps only in-frame clones and is missing some. The sample lists about 240,000 clones, about 80% occurring once. This clone was seen a few times. The germline V gene encodes CDR1 MNHEY and CDR2 SMNVEV (reference sequence). The V and J ends lost 6 bases and 7 bases, in that order; junction bases with no gene match: 8. The CDR3 has 15 residues. The sample was peripheral blood. The source is a woman over 75 with acute or convalescent COVID-19. The chain joins TRBV27 to TRBJ1-6, with 8 bases that match TRBD1. CDR3 sequence reads: CASRPGGSGNSPLHF. CDR3 coding DNA: TGTGCCAGCAGGCCAGGGGGCTCGGGGAATTCACCCCTCCACTTT.